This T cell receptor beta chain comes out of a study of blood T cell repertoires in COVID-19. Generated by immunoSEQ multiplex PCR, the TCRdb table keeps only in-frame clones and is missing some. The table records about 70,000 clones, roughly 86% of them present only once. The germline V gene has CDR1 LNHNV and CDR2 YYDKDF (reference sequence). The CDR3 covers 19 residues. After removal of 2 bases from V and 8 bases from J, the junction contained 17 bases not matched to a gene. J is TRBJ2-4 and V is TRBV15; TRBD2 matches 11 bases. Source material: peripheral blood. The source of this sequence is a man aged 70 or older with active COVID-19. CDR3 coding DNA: TGTGCCACCAGCAGATACCCCCCCCGGGCTAGCGGGAGGTATGACATTCAGTACTTC. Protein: CATSRYPPRASGRYDIQYF.